The clone carrying this T cell receptor beta chain has more than one count but fewer than ten. Time point described: pre-sensitization, week 0. Indicated treatment: therapeutic diphenylcyclopropenone sensitization with weekly scalp DPC. The sample originates from a study of human T cells and chemical hapten exposure. Study context: Patients, largely female, had alopecia areata, totalis or universalis.

The library put unique molecular identifiers onto individual cDNA molecules. TCRdb reanalysed the RACE reads using MiXCR and keeps one entry per CDR3 protein. This sample has 95,000 to 150,000 distinct CDR3 sequences, with roughly 12% found just once. With V trimmed by 4 bases and J by 4 bases, 10 bases remained unmatched. The CDR3 extends over 15 amino acids. Germline CDR1 reads SGHRS; CDR2 reads YFSETQ. The source was whole blood, collected in connection with sensitization to the hapten diphenylcyclopropenone (DPC). V and J are TRBV5-1 and TRBJ1-2; 7 bases map to TRBD1. This clonotype originated in a woman between 18 and 29 years old with alopecia areata. Some clones in this sample may be carry-over from other donors' samples. The CDR3 sequence: CASSKEGGQPYGYTF. Written as DNA, the CDR3 is TGCGCCAGCAGCAAGGAAGGGGGCCAGCCCTATGGCTACACCTTC. Drawing the rest from reference TRBV5-1 and TRBJ1-2, the complete variable domain is KAGVTQTPRYLIKTRGQQVTLSCSPISGHRSVSWYQQTPGQGLQFLFEYFSETQRNKGNFPGRFSGRQFSNSRSEMNVSTLELGDSALYLCASSKEGGQPYGYTFGSGTRLTVV.